The next 5 T cell receptor beta chains were all read from a single sample in a study of T cell changes during pregnancy in multiple sclerosis. Sequencing was performed with immunoSEQ multiplex PCR; in TCRdb, only in-frame clones are kept and a portion is missing. The repertoire has approximately 40,000 clones, around nine tenths of them found once; the top ten carry under 0.75%. The sample was CD4+ T cells from peripheral blood mononuclear cells, taken in the first trimester of pregnancy. These receptors all come from a female donor with multiple sclerosis, enrolled in a pregnancy study.

The chain employs TRBV6-6 and TRBJ1-3; TRBD1 is a possible D gene (5 bases). CDR3 length equals 14 residues. V lost 5 bases and J lost 0, with 8 bases in between. Germline V gene data show CDR1 as MNHNY and CDR2 as SVGAGI (reference sequence). CDR3 in amino acids: CASSNRSSGNTIYF. Written as DNA, the CDR3 is TGTGCCAGCAGTAACAGGAGCTCTGGAAACACCATATATTTT.

The chain employs TRBV19 and TRBJ2-7; a weak D match, TRBD1 (6 bases). The V and J ends lost 11 bases and 2 bases respectively, with 19 bases between them. From germline, CDR1 is LNHDA and CDR2 SQIVND (reference sequence). This CDR3 region has 14 residues. The CDR3 DNA sequence: TGTGCCTCCTCCCCGAGGGGGTCACCCTACGAGCAGTACTTC. It is translated as CASSPRGSPYEQYF.

The chain recombines TRBV7-8 with TRBJ1-1; D remains ambiguous. This CDR3 region has 14 residues. Germline values: CDR1 SGHVS, CDR2 FQNEAQ. Trimming cost V 1 base and J 4 bases, with 10 bases left between them. In nucleotides, the CDR3 is TGTGCCAGCAGCTTAGACTCCCCAAGCACTGAAGCTTTCTTT. This codes for CASSLDSPSTEAFF.

V gene TRBV9 combines with J gene TRBJ1-1; D is perhaps TRBD1 (5 bases). Germline-derived CDR1 and CDR2 are SGDLS and YYNGEE. V lost 0 bases and J lost 1, with 7 bases in between. The CDR3 loop spans 14 amino acids. CDR3 residues: CASSVDRTNTEAFF. The CDR3 region has the DNA TGTGCCAGCAGCGTAGACAGGACGAACACTGAAGCTTTCTTT.

CDR3 in DNA: TGCGCCAGCAGCGCCCTCGGGGTCGGGGACACTGAAGCTTTCTTT. It specifies CASSALGVGDTEAFF. The chain recombines TRBV5-1 with TRBJ1-1; D call uncertain. Per germline, CDR1 SGHRS and CDR2 YFSETQ. The CDR3 length is 15 residues. V dropped 4 bases and J dropped 3 bases, with 16 bases sitting between them.